This T cell receptor (beta chain) is from a study of vaccination effects on CD4 cells after COVID-19. With regard to this clone: Its antigen remains unknown.

The method was immunoSEQ multiplex PCR; TCRdb's version includes in-frame clones alone and lacks a portion of them. The data show 40,000 to 45,000 clones, around 70% seen once. The V end lost 8 bases, the J end lost 3 bases, and 17 bases lay between the germline ends. The CDR3 is 14 amino acids. Germline V lookup: CDR1 MNHEY, CDR2 SVGAGI. Ahead of sequencing, the ViraFEST assay grew antigen-specific CD4+ T cells using viral peptide pools. It was after approximately 11 days of culture that CD4+ T cells were isolated. Having tested negative for nucleocapsid antibodies, the vaccine recipients showed no prior SARS-CoV-2 infection. Cultures of a few million PBMC per well contained 9.5 to 10 IU/ml IL-2 plus 10 ug/ml peptides.

The sequences come from CD4+ T cells from PBMCs cultured with HCoV-OC43 spike peptides, collected before COVID-19 vaccination. Subset defined: HCoV-OC43 spike overlapping peptide pool stimulation. V is TRBV6-5 and J is TRBJ2-7, with D tentatively TRBD2 (5 bases). This clonotype originated in a human donor who received a COVID-19 vaccine. CDR3 loop: CASVAAGVRYEQYF. CDR3 DNA: TGTGCCAGCGTGGCTGCCGGGGTCCGCTACGAGCAGTACTTC.